This is a list of T cell receptor beta chains from one sample in a study of human T cells and chemical hapten exposure. TCRdb processed the RACE reads anew with MiXCR; each CDR3 protein has one entry. In the table there are tens of thousands of distinct CDR3 sequences, approximately 11% of which are singletons. The sequenced sample was whole blood, obtained in connection with sensitization to the hapten diphenylcyclopropenone (DPC). The receptors come from a woman aged 45-65 years with alopecia areata. Some clones in this sample may be carry-over from other donors' samples. The CDR3 runs from the conserved cysteine through the conserved F or W. The D gene is left open where the match is weak. Size is omitted from some rows. Given values are once, few, many or a class for expanded clones.

D gene	V gene	J gene	clone size	CDR3 protein	CDR3 DNA
NA	TRBV11-2	TRBJ1-3	NA	CASSLSNTIYF	TGTGCCAGCAGCTTAAGTAACACCATATATTTT
TRBD1	TRBV5-6	TRBJ1-6	few	CASSWEDRVGSPLHF	TGTGCCAGCAGCTGGGAAGACAGGGTTGGTTCACCCCTCCACTTT
TRBD1	TRBV7-9	TRBJ1-6	medium-sized	CASSSGQGFYNSPLHF	TGTGCCAGCAGCTCCGGACAGGGATTTTATAATTCACCCCTCCACTTT
TRBD2	TRBV20-1	TRBJ2-5	many	CSATGTSGSGETQYF	TGCAGTGCAACCGGGACTAGCGGGAGCGGCGAGACCCAGTACTTC
NA	TRBV6-2/TRBV6-3	TRBJ1-2	many	CASSPNPYIVVNDGYTF	TGTGCCAGCAGCCCGAATCCGTACATCGTGGTGAACGATGGCTACACCTTC
NA	TRBV9	TRBJ1-4	many	CASSVKGEATNEKLFF	TGTGCCAGCAGCGTTAAAGGGGAGGCCACTAATGAAAAACTGTTTTTT
TRBD2	TRBV7-2	TRBJ2-5	many	CASRRTSGGRETQYF	TGTGCCAGCAGGAGGACTAGCGGGGGGAGGGAGACCCAGTACTTC
NA	TRBV10-3	TRBJ2-1	many	CAISQRAGEDEQFF	TGTGCCATCAGTCAGCGGGCAGGGGAGGATGAGCAGTTCTTC
NA	TRBV6-1	TRBJ1-4	many	CASSTRDSNNEKLFF	TGTGCCAGCTCTACTCGCGACAGCAATAATGAAAAACTGTTTTTT
NA	TRBV6-2/TRBV6-3	TRBJ2-3	many	CATTPDRPPGTDTQYF	TGTGCCACCACCCCTGATCGTCCCCCGGGGACAGATACGCAGTATTTT
TRBD2	TRBV9	TRBJ2-1	NA	CASSSSGRRDEQFF	TGTGCCAGCAGCTCTAGCGGGAGACGGGATGAGCAGTTCTTC
TRBD2	TRBV28	TRBJ2-3	many	CASSRLAGATDTQYF	TGTGCCAGCAGCCGACTAGCGGGAGCGACAGATACGCAGTATTTT
NA	TRBV5-1	TRBJ2-1	NA	CASSLVAGSDNKQFF	TGCGCCAGCAGCTTGGTGGCGGGGTCGGACAATAAGCAGTTCTTC
TRBD2	TRBV2	TRBJ2-2	many	CASSKTASGSAGELFF	TGTGCCAGCAGCAAAACGGCTAGCGGGAGCGCCGGGGAGCTGTTTTTT
NA	TRBV28	TRBJ1-1	few	CASSLLDSMNTEAFF	TGTGCCAGCAGTTTATTGGACTCGATGAACACTGAAGCTTTCTTT
TRBD2	TRBV27	TRBJ2-1	NA	CASSGDYRNNEQFF	TGTGCCAGCAGTGGGGACTACCGCAACAATGAGCAGTTCTTC
TRBD2	TRBV29-1	TRBJ2-1	NA	CSVVGRSGSWEQFF	TGCAGCGTAGTGGGGAGGAGCGGGAGTTGGGAGCAGTTCTTC
TRBD1	TRBV28	TRBJ2-7	many	CASNPRDRERNSYEQYF	TGTGCCAGCAATCCCCGGGACAGGGAAAGGAACTCCTACGAGCAGTACTTC
NA	TRBV5-4	TRBJ2-7	few	CASSFSAGVAYEQYF	TGTGCCAGCAGCTTCTCAGCAGGCGTAGCCTACGAGCAGTACTTC
NA	TRBV21-1	TRBJ2-5	many	CATTGTNLQETQYF	TGTGCCACCACAGGGACCAACTTACAAGAGACCCAGTACTTC
NA	TRBV3-1	TRBJ2-2	NA	CASSPGCTGELFF	TGTGCCAGCAGCCCCGGATGTACCGGGGAGCTGTTTTTT
NA	TRBV7-6	TRBJ1-6	few	CASSSTRDSPLHF	TGTGCCAGCAGCTCAACTCGGGACTCACCCCTCCACTTT
NA	TRBV3-1	TRBJ2-1	many	CASSRLINEQFF	TGTGCCAGCAGCCGCCTCATCAATGAGCAGTTCTTC
NA	TRBV28	TRBJ2-2	NA	CASSDRANTGELFF	TGTGCCAGCTCCGACAGAGCGAACACCGGGGAGCTGTTTTTT
TRBD2	TRBV5-1	TRBJ2-1	few	CASSLEARLAGEQFF	TGCGCCAGCAGCTTGGAAGCGCGGCTAGCGGGTGAGCAGTTCTTC
TRBD2	TRBV27	TRBJ2-7	many	CASAGGSSYEQYF	TGTGCCAGCGCCGGGGGGAGCTCCTACGAGCAGTACTTC
TRBD1	TRBV5-1	TRBJ1-5	NA	CASSLTGGIQPQHF	TGCGCCAGCAGCTTGACAGGGGGAATTCAGCCCCAGCATTTT
NA	TRBV14	TRBJ1-1	many	CASSQDGRGNTEAFF	TGTGCCAGCAGCCAAGACGGAAGAGGGAACACTGAAGCTTTCTTT
NA	TRBV7-2	TRBJ1-5	many	CASSLQRNQPQHF	TGTGCCAGCAGCCTCCAAAGAAATCAGCCCCAGCATTTT
NA	TRBV18	TRBJ1-2	many	CASSSRTDYGYTF	TGTGCCAGCTCATCCCGGACAGACTATGGCTACACCTTC
TRBD1	TRBV7-9	TRBJ1-2	NA	CASDRGGGYTF	TGTGCCTCAGACAGGGGCGGTGGCTACACCTTC
TRBD2	TRBV4-3	TRBJ2-3	few	CASSQEGLAGPTDTQYF	TGCGCCAGCAGCCAAGAGGGACTAGCGGGGCCCACAGATACGCAGTATTTT
NA	TRBV15	TRBJ1-5	many	CATSGPNQPQHF	TGTGCCACCAGCGGCCCCAATCAGCCCCAGCATTTT
TRBD1	TRBV7-9	TRBJ1-6	few	CATQGQGESYNSPLHF	TGTGCCACACAGGGACAGGGAGAATCCTATAATTCACCCCTCCACTTT
NA	TRBV7-3	TRBJ2-3	many	CASSLSGTPAAQYF	TGTGCCAGCAGCTTAAGTGGGACACCGGCGGCGCAGTATTTT
NA	TRBV20-1	TRBJ2-5	many	CSARDSGAGETQYF	TGCAGTGCTAGAGATTCGGGAGCTGGGGAGACCCAGTACTTC
TRBD1	TRBV7-2	TRBJ1-2	few	CASSLRTGGDYGYTF	TGTGCCAGCAGCTTAAGGACAGGGGGTGACTATGGCTACACCTTC
NA	TRBV28	TRBJ2-2	NA	CASSGANTGELFF	TGTGCCAGCAGTGGGGCGAACACCGGGGAGCTGTTTTTT
TRBD1	TRBV18	TRBJ1-1	NA	CASSPWTGGRTEAFF	TGTGCCAGCTCACCCTGGACAGGGGGCCGTACTGAAGCTTTCTTT
NA	TRBV18	TRBJ1-1	NA	CASSPPQGRVNTEAFF	TGTGCCAGCTCACCACCGCAGGGTAGGGTGAACACTGAAGCTTTCTTT
TRBD1	TRBV27	TRBJ2-7	many	CASSSGTGVHEQYF	TGTGCCAGCAGTTCCGGGACAGGGGTTCACGAGCAGTACTTC
NA	TRBV7-3	TRBJ2-7	few	CASSSDRDPSYEQYF	TGTGCCAGCAGCTCTGACCGGGACCCGTCCTACGAGCAGTACTTC
NA	TRBV12-3/TRBV12-4	TRBJ2-5	NA	CASSLPGTETQYF	TGTGCCAGCAGTTTACCGGGAACAGAGACCCAGTACTTC
NA	TRBV21-1	TRBJ1-5	few	CASSKGTSIRQPQHF	TGTGCCAGCAGCAAAGGGACCTCGATACGGCAGCCCCAGCATTTT
NA	TRBV6-5	TRBJ1-4	many	CASSTGLGEKLFF	TGTGCCAGCAGCACGGGGCTCGGCGAAAAACTGTTTTTT
TRBD2	TRBV20-1	TRBJ2-1	many	CSALRLAGHSNNEQFF	TGCAGTGCCCTTCGACTAGCGGGACATTCCAACAATGAGCAGTTCTTC
TRBD1	TRBV4-2	TRBJ1-2	few	CASSQTQGTGANYGYTF	TGTGCCAGCAGCCAAACGCAAGGGACAGGTGCTAACTATGGCTACACCTTC
TRBD2	TRBV13	TRBJ2-3	many	CASSRGRGTDTQYF	TGTGCCAGCAGCCGCGGGAGGGGGACAGATACGCAGTATTTT